The subject of this entry is one T cell receptor (beta chain). This table comes from immunoSEQ multiplex PCR, and its TCRdb copy is limited to in-frame clones, with some not included. The sample lists 2 million to 3 million clones, approximately 93% occurring once. This entry is derived from a study of shared clonotypes between healthy human individuals. The V end was cut by 6 bases, the J end by 0 bases, with 12 bases between. Germline V lookup: CDR1 MNHEY, CDR2 SVGAGI. The CDR3 spans 15 residues. The genes are TRBV6-5 and TRBJ1-5; a possible D gene is TRBD1 (6 bases). The sample comprised naive CD4+ T cells from PBMCs. Subset here: CD45RA+ positively selected. This clonotype originated in a young man in good health. Some clones in this sample may be carry-over from other donors' samples. CDR3 coding DNA: TGTGCCAGCAGGCCTACAGGGTATAGCAATCAGCCCCAGCATTTT. Its protein product is CASRPTGYSNQPQHF.